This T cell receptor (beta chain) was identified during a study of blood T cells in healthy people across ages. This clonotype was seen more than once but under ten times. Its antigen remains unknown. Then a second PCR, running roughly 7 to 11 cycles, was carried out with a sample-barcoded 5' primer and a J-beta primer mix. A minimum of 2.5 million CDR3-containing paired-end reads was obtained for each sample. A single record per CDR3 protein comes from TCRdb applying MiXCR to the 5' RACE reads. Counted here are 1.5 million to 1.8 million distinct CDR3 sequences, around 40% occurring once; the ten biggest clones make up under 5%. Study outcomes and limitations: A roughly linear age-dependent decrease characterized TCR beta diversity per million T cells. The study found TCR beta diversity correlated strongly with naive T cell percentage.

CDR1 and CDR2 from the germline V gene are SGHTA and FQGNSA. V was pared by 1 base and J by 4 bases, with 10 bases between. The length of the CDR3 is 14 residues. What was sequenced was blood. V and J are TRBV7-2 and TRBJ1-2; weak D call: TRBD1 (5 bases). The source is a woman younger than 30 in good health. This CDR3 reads CASSLDRQIYGYTF. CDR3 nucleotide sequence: TGTGCCAGCAGCTTAGACAGACAGATCTATGGCTACACCTTC.